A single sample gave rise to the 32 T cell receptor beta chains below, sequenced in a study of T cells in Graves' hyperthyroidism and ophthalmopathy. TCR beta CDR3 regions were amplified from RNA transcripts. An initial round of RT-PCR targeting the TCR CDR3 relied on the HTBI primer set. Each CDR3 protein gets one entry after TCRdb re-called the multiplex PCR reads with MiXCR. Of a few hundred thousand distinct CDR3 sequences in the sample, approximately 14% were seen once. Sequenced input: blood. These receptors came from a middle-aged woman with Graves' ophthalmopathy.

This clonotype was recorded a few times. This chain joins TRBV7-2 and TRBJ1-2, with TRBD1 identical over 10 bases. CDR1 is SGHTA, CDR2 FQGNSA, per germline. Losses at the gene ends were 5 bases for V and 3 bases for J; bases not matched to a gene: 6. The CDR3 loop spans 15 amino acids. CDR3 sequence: CASSPRQGAHYGYTF. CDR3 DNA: TGTGCCAGCAGCCCTCGACAGGGGGCGCACTATGGCTACACCTTC.

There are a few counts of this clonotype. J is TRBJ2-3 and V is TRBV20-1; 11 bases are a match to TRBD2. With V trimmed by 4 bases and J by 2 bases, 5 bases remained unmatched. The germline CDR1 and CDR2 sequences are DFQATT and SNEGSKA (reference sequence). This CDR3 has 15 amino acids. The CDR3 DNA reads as TGCAGTGCTACCGTGACTAGCGGGGACACAGATACGCAGTATTTT. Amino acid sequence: CSATVTSGDTDTQYF.

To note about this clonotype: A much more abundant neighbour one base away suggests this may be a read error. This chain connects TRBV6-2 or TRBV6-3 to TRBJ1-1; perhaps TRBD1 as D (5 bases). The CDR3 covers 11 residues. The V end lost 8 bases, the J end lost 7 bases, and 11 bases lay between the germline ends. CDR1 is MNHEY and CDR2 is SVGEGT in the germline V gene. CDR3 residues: CASGAAREAFF. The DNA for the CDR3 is TGTGCCAGCGGGGCGGCTCGTGAAGCTTTCTTT.

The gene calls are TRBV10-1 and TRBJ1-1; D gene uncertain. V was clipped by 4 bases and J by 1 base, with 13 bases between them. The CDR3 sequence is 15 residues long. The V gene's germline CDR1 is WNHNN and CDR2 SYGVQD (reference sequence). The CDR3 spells CASSAGSLTNTEAFF. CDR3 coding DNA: TGCGCCAGCAGTGCGGGATCACTAACGAACACTGAAGCTTTCTTT.

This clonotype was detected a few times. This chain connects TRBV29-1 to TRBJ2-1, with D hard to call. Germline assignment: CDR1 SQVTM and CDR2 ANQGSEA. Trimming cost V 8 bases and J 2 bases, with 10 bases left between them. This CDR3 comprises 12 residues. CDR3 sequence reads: CSFLRTYNEQFF. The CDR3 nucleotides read TGCAGCTTCCTTCGGACCTACAATGAGCAGTTCTTC.

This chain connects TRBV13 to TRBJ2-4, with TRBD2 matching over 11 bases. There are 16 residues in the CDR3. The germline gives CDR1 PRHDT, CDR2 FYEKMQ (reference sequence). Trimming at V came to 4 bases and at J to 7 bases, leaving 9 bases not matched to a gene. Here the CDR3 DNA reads TGTGCCAGCAGCTCGACTAGCGGGGCTCAAGGGAACATTCAGTACTTC. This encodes CASSSTSGAQGNIQYF.

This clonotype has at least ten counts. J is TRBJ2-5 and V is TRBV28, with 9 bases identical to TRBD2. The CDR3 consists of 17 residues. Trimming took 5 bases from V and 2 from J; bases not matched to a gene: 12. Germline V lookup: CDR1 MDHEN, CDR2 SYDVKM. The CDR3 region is CASSPAGGRARQETQYF. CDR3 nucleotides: TGTGCCAGCAGTCCCGCGGGCGGGAGGGCCAGGCAAGAGACCCAGTACTTC. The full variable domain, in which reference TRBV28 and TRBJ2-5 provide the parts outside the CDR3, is DVKVTQSSRYLVKRTGEKVFLECVQDMDHENMFWYRQDPGLGLRLIYFSYDVKMKEKGDIPEGYSVSREKKERFSLILESASTNQTSMYLCASSPAGGRARQETQYFGPGTRLLVL.

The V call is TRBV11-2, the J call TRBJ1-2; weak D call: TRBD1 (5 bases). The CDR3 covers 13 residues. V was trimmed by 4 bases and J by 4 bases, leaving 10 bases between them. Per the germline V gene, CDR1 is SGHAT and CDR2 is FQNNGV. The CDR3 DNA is TGTGCCAGCAGCTCCGGACATCTCTATGGCTACACCTTC. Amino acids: CASSSGHLYGYTF. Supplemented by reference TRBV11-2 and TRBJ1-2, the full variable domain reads EAGVAQSPRYKIIEKRQSVAFWCNPISGHATLYWYQQILGQGPKLLIQFQNNGVVDDSQLPKDRFSAERLKGVDSTLKIQPAKLEDSAVYLCASSSGHLYGYTFGSGTRLTVV.

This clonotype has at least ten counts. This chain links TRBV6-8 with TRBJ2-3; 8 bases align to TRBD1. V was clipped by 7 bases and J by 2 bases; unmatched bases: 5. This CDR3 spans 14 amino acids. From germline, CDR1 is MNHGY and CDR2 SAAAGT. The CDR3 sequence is CASTRDRYTDTQYF. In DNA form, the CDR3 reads TGTGCCAGCACCCGGGACAGGTACACAGATACGCAGTATTTT.

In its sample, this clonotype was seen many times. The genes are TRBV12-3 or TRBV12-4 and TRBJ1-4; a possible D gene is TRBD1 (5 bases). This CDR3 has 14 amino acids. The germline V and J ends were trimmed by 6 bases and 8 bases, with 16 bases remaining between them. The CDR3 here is CASSHRGKSEKLFF. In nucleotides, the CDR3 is TGTGCCAGCAGCCATAGGGGAAAAAGCGAAAAACTGTTTTTT.

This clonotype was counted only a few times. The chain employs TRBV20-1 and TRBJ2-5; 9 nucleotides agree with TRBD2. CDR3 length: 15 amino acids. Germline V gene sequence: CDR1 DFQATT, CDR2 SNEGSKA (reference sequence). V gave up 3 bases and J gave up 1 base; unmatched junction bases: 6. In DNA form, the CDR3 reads TGCAGTGCTAGGGGTGCGACTAGCGGCCAAGAGACCCAGTACTTC. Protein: CSARGATSGQETQYF.

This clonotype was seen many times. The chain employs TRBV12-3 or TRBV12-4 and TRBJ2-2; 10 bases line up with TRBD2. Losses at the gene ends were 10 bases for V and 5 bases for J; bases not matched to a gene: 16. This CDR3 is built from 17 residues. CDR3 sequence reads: CATMGRISGRGTGELFF. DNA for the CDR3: TGTGCCACCATGGGACGAATAAGCGGGAGGGGTACCGGGGAGCTGTTTTTT.

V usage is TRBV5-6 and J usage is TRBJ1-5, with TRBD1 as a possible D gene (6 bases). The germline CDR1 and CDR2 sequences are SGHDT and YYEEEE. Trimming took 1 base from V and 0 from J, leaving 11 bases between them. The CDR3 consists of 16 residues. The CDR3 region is CASSLTGYGSNQPQHF. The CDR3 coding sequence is TGTGCCAGCAGCTTGACAGGGTACGGTAGCAATCAGCCCCAGCATTTT.

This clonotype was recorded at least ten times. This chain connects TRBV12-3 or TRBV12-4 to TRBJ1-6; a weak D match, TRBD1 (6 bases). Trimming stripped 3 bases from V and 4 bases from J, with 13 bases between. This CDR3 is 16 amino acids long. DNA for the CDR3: TGTGCCAGCAGTTTTGAGGGGGTCGGTTATAATTCACCCCTCCACTTT. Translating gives CASSFEGVGYNSPLHF.

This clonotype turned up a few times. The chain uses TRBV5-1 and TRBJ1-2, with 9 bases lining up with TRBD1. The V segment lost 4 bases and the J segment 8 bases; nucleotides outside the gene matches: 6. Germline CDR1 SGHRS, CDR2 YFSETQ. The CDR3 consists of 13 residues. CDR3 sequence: CASSRTGDSGYTF. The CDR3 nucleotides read TGCGCCAGCAGCCGGACAGGGGATTCGGGCTACACCTTC.

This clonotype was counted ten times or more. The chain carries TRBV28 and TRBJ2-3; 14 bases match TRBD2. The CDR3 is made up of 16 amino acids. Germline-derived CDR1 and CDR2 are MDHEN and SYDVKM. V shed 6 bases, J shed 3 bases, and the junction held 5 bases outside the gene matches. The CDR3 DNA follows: TGTGCCAGCAGCGGGACTAGCGGGAGTGGAACAGATACGCAGTATTTT. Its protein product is CASSGTSGSGTDTQYF.

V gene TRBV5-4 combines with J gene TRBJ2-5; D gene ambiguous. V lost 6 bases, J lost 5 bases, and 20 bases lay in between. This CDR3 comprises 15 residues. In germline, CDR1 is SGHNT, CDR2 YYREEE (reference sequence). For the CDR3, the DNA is TGTGCCAGCACCTACGAATTGGGGAATGCGGAGACCCAGTACTTC. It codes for CASTYELGNAETQYF.

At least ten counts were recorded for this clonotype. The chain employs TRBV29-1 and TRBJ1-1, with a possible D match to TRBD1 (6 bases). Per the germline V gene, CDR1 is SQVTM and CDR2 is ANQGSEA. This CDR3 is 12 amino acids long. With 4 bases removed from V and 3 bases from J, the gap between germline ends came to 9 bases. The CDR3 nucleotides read TGCAGCGTTGGGACAGCATACACTGAAGCTTTCTTT. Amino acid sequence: CSVGTAYTEAFF.

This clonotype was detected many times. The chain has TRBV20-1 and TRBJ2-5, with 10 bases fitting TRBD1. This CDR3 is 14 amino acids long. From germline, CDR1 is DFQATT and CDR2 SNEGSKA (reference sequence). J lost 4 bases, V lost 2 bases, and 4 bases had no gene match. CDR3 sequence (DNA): TGCAGTGCTAGAAGGTGGACAGGGGGAGAGACCCAGTACTTC. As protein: CSARRWTGGETQYF.

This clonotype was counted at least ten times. CDR3 protein: CASGQGKEEQFF. The CDR3 DNA sequence: TGTGCCAGTGGACAGGGGAAGGAGGAGCAGTTCTTC. The V and J genes are TRBV7-9 and TRBJ2-1; TRBD1 matches at 9 bases. Germline V gives CDR1 SEHNR, CDR2 FQNEAQ (reference sequence). V shed 9 bases and J 10 bases; nucleotides not matched to a gene: 7. This CDR3 has 12 residues. Full variable domain (rest looked up from reference TRBV7-9 and TRBJ2-1): DTGVSQNPRHKITKRGQNVTFRCDPISEHNRLYWYRQTLGQGPEFLTYFQNEAQLEKSRLLSDRFSAERPKGSFSTLEIQRTEQGDSAMYLCASGQGKEEQFFGPGTRLTVL.

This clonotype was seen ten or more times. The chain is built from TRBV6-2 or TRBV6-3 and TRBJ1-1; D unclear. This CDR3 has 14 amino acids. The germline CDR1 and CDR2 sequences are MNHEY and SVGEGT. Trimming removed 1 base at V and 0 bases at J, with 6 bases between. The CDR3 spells CASSYWRMNTEAFF. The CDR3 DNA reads TGTGCCAGCAGTTACTGGCGGATGAACACTGAAGCTTTCTTT.

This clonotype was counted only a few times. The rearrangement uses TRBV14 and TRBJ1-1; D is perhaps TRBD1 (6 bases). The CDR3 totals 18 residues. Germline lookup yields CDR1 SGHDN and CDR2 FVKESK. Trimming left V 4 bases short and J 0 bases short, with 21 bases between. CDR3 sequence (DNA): TGTGCCAGCAGCCGGATAGAGTCAGGGGCCCCCATGAACACTGAAGCTTTCTTT. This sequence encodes CASSRIESGAPMNTEAFF.

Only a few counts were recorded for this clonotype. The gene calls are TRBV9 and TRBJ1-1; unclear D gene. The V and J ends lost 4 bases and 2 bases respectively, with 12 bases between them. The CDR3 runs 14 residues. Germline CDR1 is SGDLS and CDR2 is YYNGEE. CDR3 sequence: CASSQGGFNTEAFF. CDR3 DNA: TGTGCCAGCAGCCAAGGAGGGTTTAACACTGAAGCTTTCTTT.

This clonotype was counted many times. The CDR3 DNA sequence: TGTGCCAGCAGTTTATGGGCAGGGGCTCGTCACACTGAAGCTTTCTTT. It is translated as CASSLWAGARHTEAFF. The rearrangement joins TRBV28 to TRBJ1-1; D may be TRBD1 (6 bases). V was trimmed by 0 bases and J by 3 bases, leaving 14 bases between them. Per the germline V gene, CDR1 is MDHEN and CDR2 is SYDVKM. This CDR3 has 16 amino acids.

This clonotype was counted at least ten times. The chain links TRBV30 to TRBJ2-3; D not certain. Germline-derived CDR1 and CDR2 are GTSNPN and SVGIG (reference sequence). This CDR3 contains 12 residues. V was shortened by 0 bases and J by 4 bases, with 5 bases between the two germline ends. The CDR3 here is CAWSVLSDTQYF. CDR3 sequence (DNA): TGTGCCTGGAGTGTATTATCAGATACGCAGTATTTT.

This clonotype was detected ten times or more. The CDR3: CASSFVGATDTQYF. CDR3 DNA: TGTGCCAGCAGCTTCGTGGGTGCAACAGATACGCAGTATTTT. The chain recombines TRBV7-9 with TRBJ2-3; no clear D gene. The germline V gene encodes CDR1 SEHNR and CDR2 FQNEAQ (reference sequence). CDR3 length: 14 residues. V was cut by 3 bases and J by 3 bases, with 10 bases left in between.

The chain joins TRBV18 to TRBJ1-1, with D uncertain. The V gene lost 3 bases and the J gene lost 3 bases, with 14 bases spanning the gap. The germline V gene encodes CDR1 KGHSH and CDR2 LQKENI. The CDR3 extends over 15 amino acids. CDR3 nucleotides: TGTGCCAGCTCACCTCTACACCGAACGGACACTGAAGCTTTCTTT. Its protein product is CASSPLHRTDTEAFF.

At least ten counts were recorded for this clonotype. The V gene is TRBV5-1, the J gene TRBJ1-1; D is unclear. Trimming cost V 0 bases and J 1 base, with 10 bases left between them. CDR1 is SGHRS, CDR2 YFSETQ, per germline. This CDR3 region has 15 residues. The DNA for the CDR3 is TGCGCCAGCAGCTTGGAATTGACGGGGAACACTGAAGCTTTCTTT. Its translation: CASSLELTGNTEAFF.

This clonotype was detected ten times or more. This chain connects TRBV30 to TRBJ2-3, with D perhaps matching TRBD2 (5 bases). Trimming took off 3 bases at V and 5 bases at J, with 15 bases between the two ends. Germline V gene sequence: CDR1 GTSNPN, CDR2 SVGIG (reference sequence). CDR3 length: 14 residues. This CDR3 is CAWRRLGVGDTQYF. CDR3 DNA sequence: TGTGCCTGGAGGCGTCTCGGGGTTGGAGATACGCAGTATTTT.

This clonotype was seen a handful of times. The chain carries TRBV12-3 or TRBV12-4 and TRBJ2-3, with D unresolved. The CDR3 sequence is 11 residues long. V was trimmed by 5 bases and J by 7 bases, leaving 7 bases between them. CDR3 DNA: TGTGCCAGCAGTGTGAGTCATACGCAGTATTTT. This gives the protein CASSVSHTQYF.

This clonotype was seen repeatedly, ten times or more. CDR3 amino acids: CASRMGQVSNQPQHF. The CDR3 region has the DNA TGTGCCAGCAGAATGGGACAGGTTAGCAATCAGCCCCAGCATTTT. This chain connects TRBV27 to TRBJ1-5; 8 nucleotides line up with TRBD1. The germline V gene has CDR1 MNHEY and CDR2 SMNVEV (reference sequence). Trimming at V came to 6 bases and at J to 0 bases, leaving 4 bases not matched to a gene. This CDR3 is built from 15 residues.

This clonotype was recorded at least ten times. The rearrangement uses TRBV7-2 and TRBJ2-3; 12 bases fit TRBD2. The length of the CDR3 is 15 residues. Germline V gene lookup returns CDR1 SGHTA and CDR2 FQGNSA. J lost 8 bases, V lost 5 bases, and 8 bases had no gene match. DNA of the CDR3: TGTGCCAGCAGCCCGACTAGCGGGGGTCAAGGTACGCAGTATTTT. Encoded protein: CASSPTSGGQGTQYF.